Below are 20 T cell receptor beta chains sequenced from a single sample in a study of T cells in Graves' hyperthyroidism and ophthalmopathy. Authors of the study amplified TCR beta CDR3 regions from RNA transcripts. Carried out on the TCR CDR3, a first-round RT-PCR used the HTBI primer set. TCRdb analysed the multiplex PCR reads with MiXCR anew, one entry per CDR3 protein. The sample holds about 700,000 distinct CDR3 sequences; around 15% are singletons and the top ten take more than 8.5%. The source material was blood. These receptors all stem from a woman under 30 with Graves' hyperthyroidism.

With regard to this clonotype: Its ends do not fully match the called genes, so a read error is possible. CDR3 in DNA: TGCGCCAGCAGCTTGGTTTACATTTCAGCGGGAGGGAGGCCCTACAATGAGCAGCTCTTC. Translated, it gives CASSLVYISAGGRPYNEQLF. J is TRBJ2-1 and V is TRBV5-1, with 10 bases aligning to TRBD2. Germline CDR1 reads SGHRS; CDR2 reads YFSETQ. The CDR3 consists of 20 residues.

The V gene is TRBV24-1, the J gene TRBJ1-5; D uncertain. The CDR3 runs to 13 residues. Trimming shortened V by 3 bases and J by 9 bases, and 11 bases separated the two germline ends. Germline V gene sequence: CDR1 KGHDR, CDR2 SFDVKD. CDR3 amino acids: CATSDHTSAPQHF. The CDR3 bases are TGTGCCACCAGTGATCACACCTCGGCGCCCCAGCATTTT.

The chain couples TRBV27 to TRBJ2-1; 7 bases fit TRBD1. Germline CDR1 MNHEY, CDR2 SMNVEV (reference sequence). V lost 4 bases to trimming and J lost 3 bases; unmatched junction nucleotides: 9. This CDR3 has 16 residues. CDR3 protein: CASSSPIQGIYNEQFF. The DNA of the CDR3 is TGTGCCAGCAGTTCCCCTATACAGGGGATCTACAATGAGCAGTTCTTC.

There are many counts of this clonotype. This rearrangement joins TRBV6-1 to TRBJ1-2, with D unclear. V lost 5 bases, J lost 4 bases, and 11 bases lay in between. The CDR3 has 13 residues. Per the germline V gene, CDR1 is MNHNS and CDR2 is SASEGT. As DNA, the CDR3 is TGTGCCAGCAGTAGCCAGAGCGCCTATGGCTACACCTTC. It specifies CASSSQSAYGYTF.

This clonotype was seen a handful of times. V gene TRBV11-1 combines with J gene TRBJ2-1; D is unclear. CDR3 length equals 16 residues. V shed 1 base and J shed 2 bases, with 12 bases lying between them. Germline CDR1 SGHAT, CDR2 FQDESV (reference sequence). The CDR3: CASSLGARAPYNEQFF. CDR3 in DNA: TGTGCCAGCAGCTTAGGGGCCCGGGCTCCCTACAATGAGCAGTTCTTC.

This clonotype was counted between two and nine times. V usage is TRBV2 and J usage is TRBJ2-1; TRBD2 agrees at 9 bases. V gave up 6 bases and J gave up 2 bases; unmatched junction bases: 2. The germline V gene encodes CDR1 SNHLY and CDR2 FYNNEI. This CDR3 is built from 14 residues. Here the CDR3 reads CASRPSGTYNEQFF. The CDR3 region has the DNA TGTGCCAGCAGGCCTAGCGGGACCTACAATGAGCAGTTCTTC.

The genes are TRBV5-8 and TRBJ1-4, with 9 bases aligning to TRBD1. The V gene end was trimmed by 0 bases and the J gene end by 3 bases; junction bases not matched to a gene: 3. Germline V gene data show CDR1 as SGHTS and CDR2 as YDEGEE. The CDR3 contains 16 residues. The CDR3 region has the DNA TGTGCCAGCAGCTTGGGGAGGACAGGGGCTAATGAAAAACTGTTTTTT. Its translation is CASSLGRTGANEKLFF.

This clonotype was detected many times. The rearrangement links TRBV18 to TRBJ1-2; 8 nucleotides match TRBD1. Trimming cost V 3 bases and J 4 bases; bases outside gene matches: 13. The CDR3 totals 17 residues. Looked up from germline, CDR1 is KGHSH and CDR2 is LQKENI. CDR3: CASSPRTGTGPSYGYTF. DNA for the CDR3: TGTGCCAGCTCACCGCGGACTGGGACAGGACCCTCCTATGGCTACACCTTC. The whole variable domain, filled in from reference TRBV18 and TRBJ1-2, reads NAGVMQNPRHLVRRRGQEARLRCSPMKGHSHVYWYRQLPEEGLKFMVYLQKENIIDESGMPKERFSAEFPKEGPSILRIQQVVRGDSAAYFCASSPRTGTGPSYGYTFGSGTRLTVV.

DNA for the CDR3: TGTGCCAGTACCCTCTATCGCCGGGACGCCGCGAACACCGGGGAGCTGTTTTTT. It specifies CASTLYRRDAANTGELFF. The chain links TRBV19 to TRBJ2-2; either TRBD1 or TRBD2 may fit D (5 bases each). CDR3 length equals 18 residues. Trimming removed 7 bases at V and 0 bases at J, with 21 bases between. CDR1 and CDR2 (germline): LNHDA, SQIVND (reference sequence).

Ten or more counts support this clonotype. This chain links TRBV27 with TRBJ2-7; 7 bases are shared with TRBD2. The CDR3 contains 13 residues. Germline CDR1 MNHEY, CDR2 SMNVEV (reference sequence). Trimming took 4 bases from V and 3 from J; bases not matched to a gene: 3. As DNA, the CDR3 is TGTGCCAGCAGTTACGGACTAGACTACGAGCAGTACTTC. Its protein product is CASSYGLDYEQYF.

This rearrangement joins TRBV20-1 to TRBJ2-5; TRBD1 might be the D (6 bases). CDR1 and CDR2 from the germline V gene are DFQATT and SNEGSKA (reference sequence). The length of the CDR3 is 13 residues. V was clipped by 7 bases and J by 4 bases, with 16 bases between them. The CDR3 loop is CSVWQGRRETQYF. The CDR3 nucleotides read TGCAGTGTCTGGCAGGGGCGGAGAGAGACCCAGTACTTC.

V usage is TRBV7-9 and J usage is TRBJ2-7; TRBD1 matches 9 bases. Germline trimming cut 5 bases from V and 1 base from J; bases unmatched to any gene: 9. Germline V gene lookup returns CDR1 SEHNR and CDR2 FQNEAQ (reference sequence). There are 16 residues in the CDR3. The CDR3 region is CASSGQGTEFSYEQYF. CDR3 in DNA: TGTGCCAGCAGCGGACAGGGGACAGAGTTTTCCTACGAGCAGTACTTC.

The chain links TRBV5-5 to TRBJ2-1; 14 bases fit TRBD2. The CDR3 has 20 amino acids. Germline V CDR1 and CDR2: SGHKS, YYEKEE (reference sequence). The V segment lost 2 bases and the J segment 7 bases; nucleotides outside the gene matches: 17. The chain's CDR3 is CASSLDALGGTSGSRNEQFF. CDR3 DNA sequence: TGTGCCAGCAGCTTAGATGCACTCGGGGGGACTAGCGGGAGTAGGAATGAGCAGTTCTTC.

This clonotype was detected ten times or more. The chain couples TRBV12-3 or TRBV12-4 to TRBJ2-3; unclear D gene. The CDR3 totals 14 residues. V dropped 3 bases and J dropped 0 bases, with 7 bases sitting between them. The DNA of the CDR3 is TGTGCCAGCAGTTTGGATAGGAGCACAGATACGCAGTATTTT. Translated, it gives CASSLDRSTDTQYF.

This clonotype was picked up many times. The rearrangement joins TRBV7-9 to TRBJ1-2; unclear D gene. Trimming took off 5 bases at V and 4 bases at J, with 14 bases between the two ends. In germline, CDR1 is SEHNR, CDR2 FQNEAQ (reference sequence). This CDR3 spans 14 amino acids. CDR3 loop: CASSPPPRGYGYTF. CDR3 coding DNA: TGTGCCAGCAGCCCCCCCCCTCGTGGCTATGGCTACACCTTC.

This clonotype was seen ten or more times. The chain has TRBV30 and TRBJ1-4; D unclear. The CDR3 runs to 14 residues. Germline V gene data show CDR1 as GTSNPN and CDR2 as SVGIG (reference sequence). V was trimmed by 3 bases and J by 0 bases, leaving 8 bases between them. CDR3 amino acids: CAWRRRTTNEKLFF. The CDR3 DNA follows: TGTGCCTGGAGGCGACGGACAACTAATGAAAAACTGTTTTTT. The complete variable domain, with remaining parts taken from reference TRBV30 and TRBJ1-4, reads SQTIHQWPATLVQPVGSPLSLECTVEGTSNPNLYWYRQAAGRGLQLLFYSVGIGQISSEVPQNLSASRPQDRQFILSSKKLLLSDSGFYLCAWRRRTTNEKLFFGSGTQLSVL.

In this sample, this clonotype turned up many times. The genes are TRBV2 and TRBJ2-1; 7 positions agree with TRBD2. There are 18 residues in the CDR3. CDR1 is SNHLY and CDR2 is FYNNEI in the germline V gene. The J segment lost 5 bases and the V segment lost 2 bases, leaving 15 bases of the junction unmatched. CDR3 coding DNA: TGTGCCAGCAGTGAACTTGGAGGGAGGGCAAAATTAGACAATGAGCAGTTCTTC. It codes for CASSELGGRAKLDNEQFF.

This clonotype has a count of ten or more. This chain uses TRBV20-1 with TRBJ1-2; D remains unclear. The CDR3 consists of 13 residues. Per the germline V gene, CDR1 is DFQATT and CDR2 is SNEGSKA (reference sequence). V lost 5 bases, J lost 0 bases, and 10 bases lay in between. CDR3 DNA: TGCAGTGCTCCTCCGGGAACTAACTATGGCTACACCTTC. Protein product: CSAPPGTNYGYTF.

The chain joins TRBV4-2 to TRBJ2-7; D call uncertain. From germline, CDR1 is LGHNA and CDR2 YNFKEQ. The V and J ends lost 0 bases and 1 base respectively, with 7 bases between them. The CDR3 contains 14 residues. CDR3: CASSQERKSYEQYF. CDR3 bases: TGTGCCAGCAGCCAAGAACGGAAATCCTACGAGCAGTACTTC.

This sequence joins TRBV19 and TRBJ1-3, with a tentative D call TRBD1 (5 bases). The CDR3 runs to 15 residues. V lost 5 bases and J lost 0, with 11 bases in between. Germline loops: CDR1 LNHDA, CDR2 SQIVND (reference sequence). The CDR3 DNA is TGTGCCAGTAGTTACAGGATCCACTCTGGAAACACCATATATTTT. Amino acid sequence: CASSYRIHSGNTIYF.